This T cell receptor (beta chain) was captured by sequencing in a study of T cells after yellow fever vaccination. Across the whole study: Preparation used SMART-Seq v4 Ultra Low Input for the low-cell-number fractions.

About this clonotype itself: What it binds is not known. The junction and the germline gene differ at one end; a read error may be behind it.

TCRdb called the 5' RACE reads again in MiXCR, with one record for every CDR3 protein. This sample has 620,000 or so distinct CDR3 sequences, with about a sixth found just once. Broader study findings: Reappearance after the booster was observed for most primary-vaccination clones (about 97% CD4, roughly 88% CD8). Bulk-population clonotypes that are abundant could appear as contaminants in FACS-sorted repertoires. Of the clonotypes, a small share occurred in both CD4 and CD8 compartments.

Germline values: CDR1 SGHDT, CDR2 YYEEEE. This CDR3 is built from 13 residues. The genes are TRBV5-6 and TRBJ1-5; TRBD1 matches 8 bases. The receptor's source is a man between 18 and 29 years old who received the YFV17D yellow fever vaccine. Source: PBMCs, taken 5 to 6 days after the first yellow fever vaccination. The CDR3 here is CASSRTGNQPKHF. The DNA for the CDR3 is TGTGCCAGCAGCCGGACAGGGAATCAGCCCAAGCATTTT. Filled out from reference TRBV5-6 and TRBJ1-5, the complete variable domain reads DAGVTQSPTHLIKTRGQQVTLRCSPKSGHDTVSWYQQALGQGPQFIFQYYEEEERQRGNFPDRFSGHQFPNYSSELNVNALLLGDSALYLCASSRTGNQPKHFGDGTRLSIL.